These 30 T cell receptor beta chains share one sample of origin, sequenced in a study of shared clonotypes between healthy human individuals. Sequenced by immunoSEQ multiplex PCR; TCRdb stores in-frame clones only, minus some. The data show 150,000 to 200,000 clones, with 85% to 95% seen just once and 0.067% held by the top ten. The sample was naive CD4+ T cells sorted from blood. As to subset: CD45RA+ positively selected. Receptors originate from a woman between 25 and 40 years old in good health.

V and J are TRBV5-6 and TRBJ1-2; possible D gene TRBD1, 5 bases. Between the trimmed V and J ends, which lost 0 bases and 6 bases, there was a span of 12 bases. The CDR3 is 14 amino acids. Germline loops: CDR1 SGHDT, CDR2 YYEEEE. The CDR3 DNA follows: TGTGCCAGCAGCTTGGCAGGGCTCACGCATGGCTACACCTTC. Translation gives CASSLAGLTHGYTF.

CDR3 sequence (DNA): TGTGCAACCACCGGGACAGAGGCCTACGAGCAGTACTTC. Its protein product is CATTGTEAYEQYF. The chain combines TRBV28 with TRBJ2-7, with TRBD1 matching 7 bases. Germline V gene sequence: CDR1 MDHEN, CDR2 SYDVKM. This CDR3 has 13 residues. The variable domain in full, completed from reference TRBV28 and TRBJ2-7, reads DVKVTQSSRYLVKRTGEKVFLECVQDMDHENMFWYRQDPGLGLRLIYFSYDVKMKEKGDIPEGYSVSREKKERFSLILESASTNQTSMYLCATTGTEAYEQYFGPGTRLTVT.

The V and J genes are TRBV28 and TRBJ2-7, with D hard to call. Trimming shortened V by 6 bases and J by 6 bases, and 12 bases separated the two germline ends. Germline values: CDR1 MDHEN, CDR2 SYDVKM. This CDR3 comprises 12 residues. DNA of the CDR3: TGTGCCAGCAGCCAACCTTTCGGCGAGCAGTACTTC. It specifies CASSQPFGEQYF.

For the CDR3, the DNA is TGTGCCAGCAGCCGAGAGGTGGGCTACACCTTC. This gives the protein CASSREVGYTF. The chain is built from TRBV7-9 and TRBJ1-2; no reliable D call. The germline V gene encodes CDR1 SEHNR and CDR2 FQNEAQ (reference sequence). V was shortened by 5 bases and J by 8 bases, with 9 bases between the two germline ends. This CDR3 has 11 amino acids. Full variable domain (missing parts from reference TRBV7-9 and TRBJ1-2): DTGVSQNPRHKITKRGQNVTFRCDPISEHNRLYWYRQTLGQGPEFLTYFQNEAQLEKSRLLSDRFSAERPKGSFSTLEIQRTEQGDSAMYLCASSREVGYTFGSGTRLTVV.

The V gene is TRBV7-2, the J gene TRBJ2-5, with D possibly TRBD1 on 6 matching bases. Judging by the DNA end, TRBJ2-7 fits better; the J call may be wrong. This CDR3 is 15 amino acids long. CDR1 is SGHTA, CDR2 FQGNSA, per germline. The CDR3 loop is CASSLEAGAPYEQYF. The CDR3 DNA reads TGTGCCAGCAGCTTAGAAGCAGGGGCCCCCTACGAGCAGTACTTC.

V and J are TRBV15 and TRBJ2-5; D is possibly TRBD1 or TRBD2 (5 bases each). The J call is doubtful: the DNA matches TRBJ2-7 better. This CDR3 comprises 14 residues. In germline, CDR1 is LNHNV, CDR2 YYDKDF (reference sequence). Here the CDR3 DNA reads TGTGCCACCAGCAGAGTGGGGGAAACCTACGAGCAGTACTTC. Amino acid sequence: CATSRVGETYEQYF.

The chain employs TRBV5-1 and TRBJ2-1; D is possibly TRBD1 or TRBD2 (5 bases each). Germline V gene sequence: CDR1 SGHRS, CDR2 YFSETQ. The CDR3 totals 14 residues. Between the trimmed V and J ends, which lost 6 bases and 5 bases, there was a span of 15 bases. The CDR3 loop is CASTVSEGHNEQFF. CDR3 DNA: TGCGCCAGCACAGTCTCCGAGGGGCACAATGAGCAGTTCTTC.

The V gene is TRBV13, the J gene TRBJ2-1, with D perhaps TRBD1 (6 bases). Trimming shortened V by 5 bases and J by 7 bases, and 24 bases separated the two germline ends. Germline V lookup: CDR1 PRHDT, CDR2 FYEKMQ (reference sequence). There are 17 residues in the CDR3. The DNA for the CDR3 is TGTGCCAGCAGCCTACCGCCCTTGTCAGGGGTTTTTAATGAGCAGTTCTTC. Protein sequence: CASSLPPLSGVFNEQFF. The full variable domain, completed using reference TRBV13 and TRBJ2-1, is AAGVIQSPRHLIKEKRETATLKCYPIPRHDTVYWYQQGPGQDPQFLISFYEKMQSDKGSIPDRFSAQQFSDYHSELNMSSLELGDSALYFCASSLPPLSGVFNEQFFGPGTRLTVL.

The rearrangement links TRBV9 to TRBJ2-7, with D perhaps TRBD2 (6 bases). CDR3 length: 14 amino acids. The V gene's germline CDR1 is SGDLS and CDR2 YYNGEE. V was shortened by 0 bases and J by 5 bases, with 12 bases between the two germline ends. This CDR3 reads CASSVGDGSNEQYF. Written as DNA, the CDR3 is TGTGCCAGCAGCGTAGGGGACGGGAGCAACGAGCAGTACTTC.

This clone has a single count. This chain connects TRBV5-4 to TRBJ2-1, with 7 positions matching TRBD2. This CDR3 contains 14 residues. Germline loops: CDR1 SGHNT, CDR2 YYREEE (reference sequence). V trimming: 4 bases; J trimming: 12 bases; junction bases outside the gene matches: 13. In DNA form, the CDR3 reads TGTGCCAGCAGCAGGACCGGACCTACGGGGGGGCAGTTCTTC. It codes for CASSRTGPTGGQFF. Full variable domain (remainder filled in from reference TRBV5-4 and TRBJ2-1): ETGVTQSPTHLIKTRGQQVTLRCSSQSGHNTVSWYQQALGQGPQFIFQYYREEENGRGNFPPRFSGLQFPNYSSELNVNALELDDSALYLCASSRTGPTGGQFFGPGTRLTVL.

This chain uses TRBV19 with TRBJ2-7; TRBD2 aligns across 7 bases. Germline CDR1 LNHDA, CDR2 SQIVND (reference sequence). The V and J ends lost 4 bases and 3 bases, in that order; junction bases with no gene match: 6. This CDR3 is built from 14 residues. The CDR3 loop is CASSTAGEGYEQYF. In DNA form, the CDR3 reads TGTGCCAGTAGTACTGCGGGAGAGGGCTACGAGCAGTACTTC.

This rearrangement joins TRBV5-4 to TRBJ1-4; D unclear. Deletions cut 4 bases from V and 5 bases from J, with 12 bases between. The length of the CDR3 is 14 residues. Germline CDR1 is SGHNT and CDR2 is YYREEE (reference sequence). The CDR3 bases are TGTGCCAGCAGCGGAGGACGGAGGAATGAAAAACTGTTTTTT. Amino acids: CASSGGRRNEKLFF.

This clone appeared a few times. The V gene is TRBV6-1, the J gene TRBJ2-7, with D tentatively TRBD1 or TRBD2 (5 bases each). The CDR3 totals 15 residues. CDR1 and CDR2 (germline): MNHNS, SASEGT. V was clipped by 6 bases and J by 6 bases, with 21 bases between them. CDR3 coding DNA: TGTGCCAGCAGGGCTCAGGGAGCTGAAGAGGGCGAGCAGTACTTC. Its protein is CASRAQGAEEGEQYF.

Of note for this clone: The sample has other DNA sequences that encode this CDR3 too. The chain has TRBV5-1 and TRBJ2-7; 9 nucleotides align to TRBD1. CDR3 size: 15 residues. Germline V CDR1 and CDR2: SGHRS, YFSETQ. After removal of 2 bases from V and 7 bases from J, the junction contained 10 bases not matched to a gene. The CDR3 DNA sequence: TGCGCCAGCAGCTTAATGTCGACAGGGGGTTGGGAGCAGTACTTC. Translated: CASSLMSTGGWEQYF.

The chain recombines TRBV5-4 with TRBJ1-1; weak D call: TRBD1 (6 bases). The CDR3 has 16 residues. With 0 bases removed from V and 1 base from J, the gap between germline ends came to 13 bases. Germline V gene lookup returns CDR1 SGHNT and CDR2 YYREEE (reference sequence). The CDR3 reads CASSLEQGSGNTEAFF. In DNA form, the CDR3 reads TGTGCCAGCAGCTTGGAACAGGGCAGTGGGAACACTGAAGCTTTCTTT.

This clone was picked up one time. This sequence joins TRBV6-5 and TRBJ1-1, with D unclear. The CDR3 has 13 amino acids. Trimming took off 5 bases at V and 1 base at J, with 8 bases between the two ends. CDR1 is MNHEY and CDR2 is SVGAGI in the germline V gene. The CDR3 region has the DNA TGTGCCAGCAGTCTTAGGGAGAACACTGAAGCTTTCTTT. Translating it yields CASSLRENTEAFF.

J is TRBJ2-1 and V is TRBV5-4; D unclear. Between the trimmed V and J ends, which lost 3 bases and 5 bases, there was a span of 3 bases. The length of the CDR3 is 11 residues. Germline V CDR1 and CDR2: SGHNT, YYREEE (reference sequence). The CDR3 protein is CASSWNNEQFF. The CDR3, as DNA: TGTGCCAGCAGCTGGAACAATGAGCAGTTCTTC.

In DNA, the CDR3 is TGTGCCAGCAATCATGCGGGTGTGGGGCCTAATGAAAAACTGTTTTTT. Translation gives CASNHAGVGPNEKLFF. V and J are TRBV28 and TRBJ1-4, with a possible D match to TRBD1 (5 bases). CDR1 MDHEN and CDR2 SYDVKM come from the germline V gene. The CDR3 covers 16 residues. V lost 7 bases and J lost 3, with 18 bases in between.

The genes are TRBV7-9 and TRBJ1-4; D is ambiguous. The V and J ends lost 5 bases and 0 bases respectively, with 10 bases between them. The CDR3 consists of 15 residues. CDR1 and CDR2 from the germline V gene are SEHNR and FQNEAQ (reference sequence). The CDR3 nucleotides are TGTGCCAGCAGCACAGCGGCAGCAACTAATGAAAAACTGTTTTTT. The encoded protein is CASSTAAATNEKLFF. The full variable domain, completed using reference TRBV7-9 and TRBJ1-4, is DTGVSQNPRHKITKRGQNVTFRCDPISEHNRLYWYRQTLGQGPEFLTYFQNEAQLEKSRLLSDRFSAERPKGSFSTLEIQRTEQGDSAMYLCASSTAAATNEKLFFGSGTQLSVL.

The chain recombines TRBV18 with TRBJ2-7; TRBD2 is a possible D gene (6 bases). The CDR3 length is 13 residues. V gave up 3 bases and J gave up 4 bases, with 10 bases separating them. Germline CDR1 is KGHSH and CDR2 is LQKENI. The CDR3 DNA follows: TGTGCCAGCTCACCCCGGACTATTTACGAGCAGTACTTC. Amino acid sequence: CASSPRTIYEQYF.

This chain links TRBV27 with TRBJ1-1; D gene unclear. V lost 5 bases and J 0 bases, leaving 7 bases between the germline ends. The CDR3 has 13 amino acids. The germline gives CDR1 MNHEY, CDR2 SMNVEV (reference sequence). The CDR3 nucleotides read TGTGCCAGCAGTGACACTATGAACACTGAAGCTTTCTTT. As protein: CASSDTMNTEAFF.

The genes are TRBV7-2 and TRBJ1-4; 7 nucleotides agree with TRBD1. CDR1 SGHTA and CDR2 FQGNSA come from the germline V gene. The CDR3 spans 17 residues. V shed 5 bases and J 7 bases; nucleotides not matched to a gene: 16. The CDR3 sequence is CASSPHIGSGGAEKLFF. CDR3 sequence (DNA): TGTGCCAGCAGCCCCCATATAGGGTCAGGGGGAGCTGAAAAACTGTTTTTT.

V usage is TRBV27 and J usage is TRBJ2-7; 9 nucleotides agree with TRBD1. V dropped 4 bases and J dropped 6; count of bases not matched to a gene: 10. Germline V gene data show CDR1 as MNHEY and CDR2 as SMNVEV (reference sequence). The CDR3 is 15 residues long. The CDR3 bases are TGTGCCAGCAGTTCACTCCGGGACAGGGTAATCGAGCAGTACTTC. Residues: CASSSLRDRVIEQYF.

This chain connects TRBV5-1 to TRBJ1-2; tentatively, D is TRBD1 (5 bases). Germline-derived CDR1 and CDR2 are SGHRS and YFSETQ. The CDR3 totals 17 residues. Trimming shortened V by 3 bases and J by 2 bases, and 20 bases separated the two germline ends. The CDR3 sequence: CASSYSDQGPPNYGYTF. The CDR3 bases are TGCGCCAGCAGCTACTCTGACCAGGGCCCCCCGAACTATGGCTACACCTTC.

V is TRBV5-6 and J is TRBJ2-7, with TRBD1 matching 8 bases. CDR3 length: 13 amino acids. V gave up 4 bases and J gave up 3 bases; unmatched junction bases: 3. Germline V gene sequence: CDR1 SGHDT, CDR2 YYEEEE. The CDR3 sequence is CASSPRGLYEQYF. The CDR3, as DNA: TGTGCCAGCAGCCCCAGGGGGCTCTACGAGCAGTACTTC. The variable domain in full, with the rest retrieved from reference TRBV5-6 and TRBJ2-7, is DAGVTQSPTHLIKTRGQQVTLRCSPKSGHDTVSWYQQALGQGPQFIFQYYEEEERQRGNFPDRFSGHQFPNYSSELNVNALLLGDSALYLCASSPRGLYEQYFGPGTRLTVT.

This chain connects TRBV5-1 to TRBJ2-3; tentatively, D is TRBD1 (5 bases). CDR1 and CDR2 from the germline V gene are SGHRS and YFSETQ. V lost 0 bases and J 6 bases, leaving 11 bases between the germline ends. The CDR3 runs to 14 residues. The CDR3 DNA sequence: TGCGCCAGCAGCTTGGCCGGGTCAGGGGATACGCAGTATTTT. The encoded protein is CASSLAGSGDTQYF.

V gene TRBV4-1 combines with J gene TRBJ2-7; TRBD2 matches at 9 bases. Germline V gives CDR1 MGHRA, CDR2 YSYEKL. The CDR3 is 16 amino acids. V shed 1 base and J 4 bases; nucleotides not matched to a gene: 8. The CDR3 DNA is TGCGCCAGCAGCCAAGGGGGCGGGAGGGCCTGGTACGAGCAGTACTTC. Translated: CASSQGGGRAWYEQYF.

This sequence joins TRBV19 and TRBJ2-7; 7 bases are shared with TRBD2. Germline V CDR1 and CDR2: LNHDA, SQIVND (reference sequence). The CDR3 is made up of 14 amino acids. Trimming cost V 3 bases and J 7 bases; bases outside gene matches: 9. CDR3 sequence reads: CASSMSGRAREQYF. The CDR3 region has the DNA TGTGCCAGTAGTATGAGTGGGAGGGCCCGTGAGCAGTACTTC.

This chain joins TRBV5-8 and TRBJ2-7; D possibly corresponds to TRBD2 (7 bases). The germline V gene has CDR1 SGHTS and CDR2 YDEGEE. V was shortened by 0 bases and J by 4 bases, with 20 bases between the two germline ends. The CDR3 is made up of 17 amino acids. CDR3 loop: CASSLGSGTRLAYEQYF. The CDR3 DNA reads TGTGCCAGCAGCTTGGGAAGCGGGACACGGTTGGCATACGAGCAGTACTTC. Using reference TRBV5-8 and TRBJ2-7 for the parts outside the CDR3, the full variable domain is EAGVTQSPTHLIKTRGQQATLRCSPISGHTSVYWYQQALGLGLQFLLWYDEGEERNRGNFPPRFSGRQFPNYSSELNVNALELEDSALYLCASSLGSGTRLAYEQYFGPGTRLTVT.

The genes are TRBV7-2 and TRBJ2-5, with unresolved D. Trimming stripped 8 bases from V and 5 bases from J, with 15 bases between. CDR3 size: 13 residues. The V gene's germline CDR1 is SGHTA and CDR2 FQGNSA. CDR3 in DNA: TGTGCCAGCGGAAGGAGCTTGCTGGAGACCCAGTACTTC. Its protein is CASGRSLLETQYF.